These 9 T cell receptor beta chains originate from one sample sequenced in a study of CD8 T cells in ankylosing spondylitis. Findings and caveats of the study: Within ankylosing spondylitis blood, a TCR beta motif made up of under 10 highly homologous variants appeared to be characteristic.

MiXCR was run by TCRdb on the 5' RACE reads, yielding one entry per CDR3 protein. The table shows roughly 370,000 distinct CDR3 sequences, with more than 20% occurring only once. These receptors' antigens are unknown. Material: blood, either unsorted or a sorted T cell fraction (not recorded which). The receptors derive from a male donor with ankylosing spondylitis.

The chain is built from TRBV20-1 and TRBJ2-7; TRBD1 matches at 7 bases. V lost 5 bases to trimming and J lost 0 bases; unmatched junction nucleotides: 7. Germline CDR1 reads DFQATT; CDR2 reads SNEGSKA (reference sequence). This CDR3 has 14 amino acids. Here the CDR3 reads CSALGTVFSYEQYF. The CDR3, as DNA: TGCAGTGCTTTGGGGACAGTTTTCTCCTACGAGCAGTACTTC.

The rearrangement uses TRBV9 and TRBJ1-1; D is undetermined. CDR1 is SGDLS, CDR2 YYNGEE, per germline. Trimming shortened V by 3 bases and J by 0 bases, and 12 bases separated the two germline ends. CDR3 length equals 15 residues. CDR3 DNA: TGTGCCAGCAGCGGCGGACTGACGTTGAACACTGAAGCTTTCTTT. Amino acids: CASSGGLTLNTEAFF.

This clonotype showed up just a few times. The CDR3 DNA reads as TGTGCCAGCAGCCATGAGGGACGGACGAACACTGAAGCTTTCTTT. This translates into CASSHEGRTNTEAFF. The chain employs TRBV3-1 and TRBJ1-1; maybe TRBD1 (5 bases). Germline values: CDR1 LGHDT, CDR2 YNNKEL (reference sequence). Trimming removed 3 bases from V and 1 base from J, with 12 bases in between. The CDR3 length is 15 residues.

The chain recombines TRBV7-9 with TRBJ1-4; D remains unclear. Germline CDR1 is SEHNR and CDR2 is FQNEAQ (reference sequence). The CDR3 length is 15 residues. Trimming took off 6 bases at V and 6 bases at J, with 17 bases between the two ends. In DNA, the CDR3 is TGTGCCAGCAGAATGCCTTCGGGGAGGGATGAAAAACTGTTTTTT. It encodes CASRMPSGRDEKLFF.

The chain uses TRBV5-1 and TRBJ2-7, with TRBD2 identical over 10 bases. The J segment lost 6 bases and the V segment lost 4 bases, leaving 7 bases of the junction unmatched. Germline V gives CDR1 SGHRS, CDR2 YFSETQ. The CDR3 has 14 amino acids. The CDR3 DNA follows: TGCGCCAGCAGCAGGACTAGCGGCCCACCCGAGCAGTACTTC. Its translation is CASSRTSGPPEQYF.

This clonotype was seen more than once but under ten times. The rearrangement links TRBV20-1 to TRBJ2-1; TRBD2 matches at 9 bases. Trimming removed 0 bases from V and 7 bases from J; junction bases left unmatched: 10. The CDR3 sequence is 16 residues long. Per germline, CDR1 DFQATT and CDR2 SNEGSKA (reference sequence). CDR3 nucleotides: TGCAGTGCTAGAGATCGCACTAGCGGGCTTCTGAATGAGCAGTTCTTC. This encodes CSARDRTSGLLNEQFF.

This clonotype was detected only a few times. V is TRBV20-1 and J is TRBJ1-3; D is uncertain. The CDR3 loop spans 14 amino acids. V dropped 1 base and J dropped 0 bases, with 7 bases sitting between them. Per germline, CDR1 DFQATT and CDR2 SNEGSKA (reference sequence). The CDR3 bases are TGCAGTGCTAGAGTGGCAGACTCTGGAAACACCATATATTTT. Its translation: CSARVADSGNTIYF.

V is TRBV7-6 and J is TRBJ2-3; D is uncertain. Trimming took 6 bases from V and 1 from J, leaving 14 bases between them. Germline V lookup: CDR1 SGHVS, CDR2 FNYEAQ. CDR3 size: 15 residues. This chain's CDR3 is CASSSIWSGTDTQYF. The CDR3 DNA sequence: TGTGCCAGCAGTTCAATATGGAGCGGCACAGATACGCAGTATTTT.

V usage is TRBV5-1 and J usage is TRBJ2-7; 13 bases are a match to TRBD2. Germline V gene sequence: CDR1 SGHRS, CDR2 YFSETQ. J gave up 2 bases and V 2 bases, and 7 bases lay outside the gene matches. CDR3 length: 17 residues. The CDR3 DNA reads TGCGCCAGCAGCTTAGTTTCCACTAGCGGGAGGGCCTACGAGCAGTACTTC. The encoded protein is CASSLVSTSGRAYEQYF.